The 18 T cell receptor beta chains in this list originate from one sample, sequenced in a study of monozygotic twins with inflammatory bowel disease. Following a re-call of the 5' RACE reads, TCRdb has one entry per CDR3 protein and lacks DNA. In total, the table holds around 410,000 distinct CDR3 sequences. The sequenced material came from blood. The receptors were gathered from a human donor with ulcerative colitis or Crohn's disease, or a healthy co-twin of an affected twin (not recorded which).

The chain carries TRBV10-2 and TRBJ1-5. Germline V gives CDR1 WSHSY, CDR2 SAAADI. This CDR3 has 16 residues. CDR3: CASSENSALKYQPQHF.

Here the CDR3 reads CASRTMGLEEKLFF. The gene calls are TRBV2 and TRBJ1-4. The length of the CDR3 is 14 residues. Germline V gives CDR1 SNHLY, CDR2 FYNNEI.

The chain links TRBV7-9 to TRBJ2-5; TCRdb's D gene call, TRBD2, goes unchecked for lack of DNA. This CDR3 has 16 residues. Germline lookup yields CDR1 SEHNR and CDR2 FQNEAQ (reference sequence). CDR3 sequence reads: CASSTDSGRYQETQYF. Complete variable domain (other parts from reference TRBV7-9 and TRBJ2-5): DTGVSQNPRHKITKRGQNVTFRCDPISEHNRLYWYRQTLGQGPEFLTYFQNEAQLEKSRLLSDRFSAERPKGSFSTLEIQRTEQGDSAMYLCASSTDSGRYQETQYFGPGTRLLVL.

J is TRBJ2-3 and V is TRBV5-1; TCRdb picks TRBD1, but there is no DNA to check that call. This CDR3 is 15 amino acids long. Per the germline V gene, CDR1 is SGHRS and CDR2 is YFSETQ. CDR3 amino acids: CASSPPGFSSDTQYF. The full variable domain, completed using reference TRBV5-1 and TRBJ2-3, is KAGVTQTPRYLIKTRGQQVTLSCSPISGHRSVSWYQQTPGQGLQFLFEYFSETQRNKGNFPGRFSGRQFSNSRSEMNVSTLELGDSALYLCASSPPGFSSDTQYFGPGTRLTVL.

V is TRBV6-5 and J is TRBJ1-2; TCRdb designates TRBD1, a call that cannot be tested without DNA. Germline lookup yields CDR1 MNHEY and CDR2 SVGAGI. This CDR3 comprises 16 residues. The CDR3 sequence is CASSYRVRQGHYGYTF.

The gene calls are TRBV7-9 and TRBJ2-1; the D call of TRBD2 rests on TCRdb alone, since no DNA is present to check it. The CDR3 runs to 16 residues. The germline gives CDR1 SEHNR, CDR2 FQNEAQ (reference sequence). The CDR3: CASSLVTSGYYNEQFF.

This chain connects TRBV15 to TRBJ2-2; TCRdb gives TRBD1 as the D gene, but with no DNA this cannot be confirmed. Per the germline V gene, CDR1 is LNHNV and CDR2 is YYDKDF (reference sequence). The CDR3 spans 14 residues. This chain's CDR3 is CATSRNRVPGELFF.

V and J are TRBV7-2 and TRBJ2-1. This CDR3 region has 12 residues. Germline V gene lookup returns CDR1 SGHTA and CDR2 FQGNSA. The CDR3 sequence: CASSLAFGRQFF.

The chain uses TRBV19 and TRBJ1-2; TCRdb picks TRBD1, but there is no DNA to check that call. Germline V gene data show CDR1 as LNHDA and CDR2 as SQIVND (reference sequence). The CDR3 totals 15 residues. Here the CDR3 reads CASSIDPSGLPGYTF.

The chain joins TRBV12-3 or TRBV12-4 to TRBJ2-1; TCRdb lists TRBD1, though no DNA is available to test this call. The CDR3 is made up of 13 amino acids. CDR3 protein: CASSYPPRGEQFF.

This chain connects TRBV30 to TRBJ1-4. The CDR3 has 13 amino acids. Germline V gene sequence: CDR1 GTSNPN, CDR2 SVGIG (reference sequence). The CDR3 loop reads CAWSDGMGEKLFF.

The chain joins TRBV20-1 to TRBJ1-2. The CDR3 sequence is 14 residues long. CDR1 is DFQATT, CDR2 SNEGSKA, per germline (reference sequence). The CDR3 here is CSARDAEEGYGYTF.

The chain recombines TRBV5-1 with TRBJ2-7; no DNA is available, so the TRBD1 call from TCRdb remains unchecked. This CDR3 region has 14 residues. Germline V gives CDR1 SGHRS, CDR2 YFSETQ. The CDR3 sequence is CASSPGGQGNEQYF.

The J gene is TRBJ2-2, the V gene TRBV18. Germline loops: CDR1 KGHSH, CDR2 LQKENI. This CDR3 has 15 amino acids. The chain's CDR3 is CASSPLSTHTGELFF.

The rearrangement joins TRBV5-5 to TRBJ2-7; TCRdb indicates TRBD1, and absent DNA this call remains unverified. The germline V gene encodes CDR1 SGHKS and CDR2 YYEKEE (reference sequence). CDR3 size: 14 residues. The CDR3 reads CASRLQGARYEQYF.

V usage is TRBV10-3 and J usage is TRBJ2-1; TCRdb's D gene call, TRBD2, goes unchecked for lack of DNA. This CDR3 has 18 residues. Germline CDR1 and CDR2: ENHRY and SYGVKD. CDR3 loop: CAIKASGASGRLYNEQFF.

The chain carries TRBV7-2 and TRBJ1-2; absent DNA, TCRdb's TRBD1 call cannot be checked. Germline assignment: CDR1 SGHTA and CDR2 FQGNSA. This CDR3 comprises 15 residues. This CDR3 is CASSPPGRGNYGYTF.

The chain couples TRBV2 to TRBJ1-4; TCRdb indicates TRBD1, and absent DNA this call remains unverified. The germline gives CDR1 SNHLY, CDR2 FYNNEI. This CDR3 comprises 14 residues. The CDR3 loop reads CASNKDRVNEKLFF. Drawing the rest from reference TRBV2 and TRBJ1-4, the complete variable domain is EPEVTQTPSHQVTQMGQEVILRCVPISNHLYFYWYRQILGQKVEFLVSFYNNEISEKSEIFDDQFSVERPDGSNFTLKIRSTKLEDSAMYFCASNKDRVNEKLFFGSGTQLSVL.